Listed below are T cell receptor beta chains from one sample, sequenced in a study of blood T cell repertoires in COVID-19. Repertoires were generated with immunoSEQ multiplex PCR, while TCRdb's copy carries only in-frame clones and drops some. The sample lists about 70,000 clones, about 90% occurring once. The source material was peripheral blood. These receptors originate from a human donor in a cohort sampled during active COVID-19. Each CDR3 is given with its conserved first and last residue. Each record gives: clone size, V gene, D gene, J gene, CDR3 DNA, CDR3 protein. D genes are given only for firm matches. Clone size appears in some rows only: once, few, many, or a class for an expanded clone.

clone size: NA; V gene: TRBV5-4; D gene: TRBD1; J gene: TRBJ1-6; CDR3 DNA: TGTGCCAGCAGCTTGGGGACAGGGGAAAACTCACCCCTCCACTTT; CDR3 protein: CASSLGTGENSPLHF
clone size: NA; V gene: TRBV6-6; D gene: TRBD1; J gene: TRBJ1-6; CDR3 DNA: TGTGCCAGCAGTTACGGTCAGGGGGCACCCCTCCACTTT; CDR3 protein: CASSYGQGAPLHF
clone size: NA; V gene: TRBV6-5; D gene: NA; J gene: TRBJ1-5; CDR3 DNA: TGTGCCAGCAGTCAATGGGGGGGCGGTCAGCCCCAGCATTTT; CDR3 protein: CASSQWGGGQPQHF
clone size: NA; V gene: TRBV10-3; D gene: NA; J gene: TRBJ1-4; CDR3 DNA: TGTGCCATCAGTGAGTCAGCGTCAAAAGACGGAAAACTGTTTTTT; CDR3 protein: CAISESASKDGKLFF
clone size: NA; V gene: TRBV7-9; D gene: TRBD1; J gene: TRBJ1-1; CDR3 DNA: TGTGCCAGCAGCTCCCCGGGACAGGGGACCACTGAAGCTTTCTTT; CDR3 protein: CASSSPGQGTTEAFF
clone size: NA; V gene: TRBV3-1/TRBV3-2; D gene: TRBD2; J gene: TRBJ2-1; CDR3 DNA: TGTGCCAGCAGCCAAGATCGGGGGTGGACTAGAGTCTTCTTC; CDR3 protein: CASSQDRGWTRVFF
clone size: NA; V gene: TRBV18; D gene: NA; J gene: TRBJ1-1; CDR3 DNA: TGTGCCAGCTCACCAGGGGGCGAGAACACTGAAGCTTTCTTT; CDR3 protein: CASSPGGENTEAFF
clone size: NA; V gene: TRBV28; D gene: NA; J gene: TRBJ1-5; CDR3 DNA: TGTGCCAGCAGTTTAAGGAGGAACCTTAGCAATCAGCCCCAGCATTTT; CDR3 protein: CASSLRRNLSNQPQHF
clone size: NA; V gene: TRBV25-1; D gene: NA; J gene: TRBJ2-7; CDR3 DNA: TGTGCCAGCGGGAGAAAGACCAACCCCTACGAGCAGTACTTC; CDR3 protein: CASGRKTNPYEQYF
clone size: NA; V gene: TRBV5-6; D gene: TRBD1; J gene: TRBJ1-5; CDR3 DNA: TGTGCCAGCAGCCTGGGACAGGACAATCAGCCCCAGCATTTT; CDR3 protein: CASSLGQDNQPQHF
clone size: NA; V gene: TRBV5-6; D gene: NA; J gene: TRBJ2-3; CDR3 DNA: TGTGCCAGCAGCCGACGGGCGGGTGCAGATACGCAGTATTTT; CDR3 protein: CASSRRAGADTQYF
clone size: NA; V gene: TRBV3-1/TRBV3-2; D gene: NA; J gene: TRBJ2-3; CDR3 DNA: TGTGCCAGCAGCCAACGACTAGGGGACCATACGCAGTATTTT; CDR3 protein: CASSQRLGDHTQYF
clone size: once; V gene: TRBV20-1; D gene: TRBD1; J gene: TRBJ2-4; CDR3 DNA: TGCAGTGCTAGTCTAGACAGGGACGGGAACATTCAGTACTTC; CDR3 protein: CSASLDRDGNIQYF
clone size: NA; V gene: TRBV15; D gene: NA; J gene: TRBJ1-2; CDR3 DNA: TGTGCCACCAGCACCCGTACAGGGAGCTATGGCTACACCTTC; CDR3 protein: CATSTRTGSYGYTF
clone size: medium-sized; V gene: TRBV2; D gene: TRBD1; J gene: TRBJ1-5; CDR3 DNA: TGTGCCAGCAGGCACAGGGGTAGCAATCAGCCCCAGCATTTT; CDR3 protein: CASRHRGSNQPQHF
clone size: NA; V gene: TRBV4-1; D gene: NA; J gene: TRBJ2-3; CDR3 DNA: TGCGCCAGCAGCCAAGATTGGGCGCGTACAGATACGCAGTATTTT; CDR3 protein: CASSQDWARTDTQYF
clone size: NA; V gene: TRBV7-6; D gene: NA; J gene: TRBJ2-5; CDR3 DNA: TGTGCCAGCAGCTTAGACCCTTGGGGGCCAAGCGGCTCGGGAGAGACCCAGTACTTC; CDR3 protein: CASSLDPWGPSGSGETQYF
clone size: NA; V gene: TRBV5-1; D gene: NA; J gene: TRBJ1-1; CDR3 DNA: TGCGCCAGCAGCTTGGAGGGCGGCAGAGGGACTGAAGCTTTCTTT; CDR3 protein: CASSLEGGRGTEAFF
clone size: NA; V gene: TRBV9; D gene: TRBD2; J gene: TRBJ2-3; CDR3 DNA: TGTGCCAGCAGCGCTCCGACTAGCGGGGTCGAGGATACGCAGTATTTT; CDR3 protein: CASSAPTSGVEDTQYF
clone size: NA; V gene: TRBV9; D gene: NA; J gene: TRBJ2-3; CDR3 DNA: TGTGCCAGCAGCGTGCGGCTAGCGAGCACAGATACGCAGTATTTT; CDR3 protein: CASSVRLASTDTQYF
clone size: NA; V gene: TRBV24-1; D gene: NA; J gene: TRBJ2-3; CDR3 DNA: TGTGCCACCAGTGATTCCTACACAGATACGCAGTATTTT; CDR3 protein: CATSDSYTDTQYF
clone size: NA; V gene: TRBV30; D gene: TRBD1; J gene: TRBJ2-7; CDR3 DNA: TGTGCCTGGAGACGACAGGGGTCCTCCTACGAGCAGTACTTC; CDR3 protein: CAWRRQGSSYEQYF
clone size: NA; V gene: TRBV7-9; D gene: NA; J gene: TRBJ2-7; CDR3 DNA: TGTGCCAGCAGCTTAGCGTTACGGGGAACCCCCTACGAGCAGTACTTC; CDR3 protein: CASSLALRGTPYEQYF
clone size: NA; V gene: TRBV5-5; D gene: TRBD1; J gene: TRBJ2-5; CDR3 DNA: TGTGCCAGCAGCAACGGACAGGGACCTCAAGAGACCCAGTACTTC; CDR3 protein: CASSNGQGPQETQYF
clone size: NA; V gene: TRBV28; D gene: NA; J gene: TRBJ1-1; CDR3 DNA: TGTGCCAGCAGACTTGGTGCGGGGACTGAAGCTTTCTTT; CDR3 protein: CASRLGAGTEAFF
clone size: NA; V gene: TRBV28; D gene: NA; J gene: TRBJ2-3; CDR3 DNA: TGTGCCAGCAGCCCGGGAGTCTCCGGCACAGATACGCAGTATTTT; CDR3 protein: CASSPGVSGTDTQYF
clone size: NA; V gene: TRBV18; D gene: TRBD2; J gene: TRBJ2-1; CDR3 DNA: TGTGCCAGCTCACCACCGTACGGGACTAGCGGGGGGGCCAGGAGAACGGATGAGCAGTTCTTC; CDR3 protein: CASSPPYGTSGGARRTDEQFF
clone size: NA; V gene: TRBV12-3/TRBV12-4; D gene: NA; J gene: TRBJ2-7; CDR3 DNA: TGTGCCAGCAGTCAGGGGTCCTACGAGCAGTACTTC; CDR3 protein: CASSQGSYEQYF
clone size: NA; V gene: TRBV24-1; D gene: NA; J gene: TRBJ2-2; CDR3 DNA: TGTGCCACCTCCCCCGGAGCTTCGGACACCGGGGAGCTGTTTTTT; CDR3 protein: CATSPGASDTGELFF
clone size: NA; V gene: TRBV7-2; D gene: NA; J gene: TRBJ1-2; CDR3 DNA: TGTGCCAGCAGCTTCCCAGGTATACAAGGCTACACCTTC; CDR3 protein: CASSFPGIQGYTF
clone size: NA; V gene: TRBV24-1; D gene: NA; J gene: TRBJ1-2; CDR3 DNA: TGTGCCACCAGTGACCTGAGTTATGGCTACACCTTC; CDR3 protein: CATSDLSYGYTF
clone size: NA; V gene: TRBV5-8; D gene: TRBD1; J gene: TRBJ1-5; CDR3 DNA: TGTGCCAGCAGCTTGTACAGGGGCCACTGGCATTTT; CDR3 protein: CASSLYRGHWHF
clone size: NA; V gene: TRBV6-6; D gene: TRBD1; J gene: TRBJ2-7; CDR3 DNA: TGTGCCAGCACCCTAGGACAGGGGGCCTACGAGCAGTACTTC; CDR3 protein: CASTLGQGAYEQYF
clone size: NA; V gene: TRBV9; D gene: TRBD1; J gene: TRBJ1-4; CDR3 DNA: TGTGCCAGCAGCGTAGGGGGGACAGGGGGCGAAAAACTGTTTTTT; CDR3 protein: CASSVGGTGGEKLFF
clone size: NA; V gene: TRBV24-1; D gene: NA; J gene: TRBJ1-5; CDR3 DNA: TGTGCCACCAGTGACCCTCGGGATGGGCCGAATCAGCCCCAGCATTTT; CDR3 protein: CATSDPRDGPNQPQHF
clone size: NA; V gene: TRBV7-8; D gene: NA; J gene: TRBJ1-5; CDR3 DNA: TGTGCCAGCAGCTTAGAAGCCCGGAGGCAGCCCCAGCATTTT; CDR3 protein: CASSLEARRQPQHF
clone size: NA; V gene: TRBV5-5; D gene: TRBD2; J gene: TRBJ2-3; CDR3 DNA: TGTGCCAGCAGCCTTTCGGGGGGGCGCACAGATACGCAGTATTTT; CDR3 protein: CASSLSGGRTDTQYF
clone size: NA; V gene: TRBV4-1; D gene: TRBD1; J gene: TRBJ2-5; CDR3 DNA: TGCGCCAGCAGCCAACAACAGGGGTGGAAGACCCAGTACTTC; CDR3 protein: CASSQQQGWKTQYF
clone size: NA; V gene: TRBV30; D gene: TRBD1; J gene: TRBJ1-2; CDR3 DNA: TGTGCCTGGAGTGTAAAGTCCGGGACAGGGGCTTACTACACCTTC; CDR3 protein: CAWSVKSGTGAYYTF
clone size: NA; V gene: TRBV7-9; D gene: NA; J gene: TRBJ2-6; CDR3 DNA: TGTGCCAGCAGCCCCTTCCAGGGGCGTGGGGCCAACGTCCTGACTTTC; CDR3 protein: CASSPFQGRGANVLTF
clone size: NA; V gene: TRBV6-1; D gene: NA; J gene: TRBJ2-3; CDR3 DNA: TGTGCCAGCAGTGAAGCGTTGGGGGGGGCCACAGATACGCAGTATTTT; CDR3 protein: CASSEALGGATDTQYF
clone size: NA; V gene: TRBV5-1; D gene: NA; J gene: TRBJ2-3; CDR3 DNA: TGCGCCAGCAGCTTGGCTAGCGTAGGCACAGATACGCAGTATTTT; CDR3 protein: CASSLASVGTDTQYF
clone size: NA; V gene: TRBV6-5; D gene: NA; J gene: TRBJ2-3; CDR3 DNA: TGTGCCAGCAGTTCGCGACCTTCAGGAACAGATACGCAGTATTTT; CDR3 protein: CASSSRPSGTDTQYF
clone size: NA; V gene: TRBV28; D gene: TRBD1; J gene: TRBJ1-6; CDR3 DNA: TGTGCCAGCAGTTTAGGAGGGGGCAATTCACCCCTCCACTTT; CDR3 protein: CASSLGGGNSPLHF
clone size: few; V gene: TRBV7-8; D gene: TRBD1; J gene: TRBJ1-5; CDR3 DNA: TGTGCCAGCAGTTCAAGAGACAGGGTGAGCAATCAGCCCCAGCATTTT; CDR3 protein: CASSSRDRVSNQPQHF
clone size: NA; V gene: TRBV6-5; D gene: NA; J gene: TRBJ2-7; CDR3 DNA: TGTGCCAGCAATCAAGTCGGACATTCCTACGAGCAGTACTTC; CDR3 protein: CASNQVGHSYEQYF